The T cell receptor beta chain under discussion was sequenced for a study of blood T cell repertoires in COVID-19. Clones were read by immunoSEQ multiplex PCR, and TCRdb kept only the in-frame ones, dropping some. The sample lists fewer than 90,000 clones, 72% occurring once. The source is a woman older than 75 with acute or convalescent COVID-19. The sample was peripheral blood.

The CDR3 DNA is TGTGCCACCAGTGATTATTTAGGACTAGCGGGGGGACAACACTCCTACAATGAGCAGTTCTTC. It codes for CATSDYLGLAGGQHSYNEQFF. This chain joins TRBV24-1 and TRBJ2-1, with 14 bases lining up with TRBD2. The J segment lost 0 bases and the V segment lost 2 bases, leaving 11 bases of the junction unmatched. Per germline, CDR1 KGHDR and CDR2 SFDVKD. The CDR3 sequence is 21 residues long.